The 2 T cell receptor beta chains in this list originate from one sample, sequenced in a study of PD-1 blockade in classical Hodgkin lymphoma. TCRdb's table, derived via immunoSEQ multiplex PCR, lists solely in-frame clones and lacks some. The top ten clones hold about 7.1% of a sample with about 100,000 clones, around 89% of them seen once. Every patient relapsed after autologous stem cell transplantation, and brentuximab vedotin exposure varied. The material was peripheral blood mononuclear cells (PBMCs), obtained before the second cycle of nivolumab. The origin of the receptors is a human donor with classical Hodgkin lymphoma.

The chain joins TRBV5-6 to TRBJ1-1; D is unclear. Trimming removed 4 bases from V and 1 base from J, with 11 bases in between. Germline V lookup: CDR1 SGHDT, CDR2 YYEEEE. The CDR3 sequence is 14 residues long. In DNA form, the CDR3 reads TGTGCCAGCAGCCCAGGACCGAGGAACACTGAAGCTTTCTTT. Translating it yields CASSPGPRNTEAFF.

This chain connects TRBV19 to TRBJ2-7; tentatively, D is TRBD1 (6 bases). The CDR3 consists of 16 residues. With 3 bases removed from V and 6 bases from J, the gap between germline ends came to 21 bases. Looked up from germline, CDR1 is LNHDA and CDR2 is SQIVND (reference sequence). The CDR3 DNA reads as TGTGCCAGTAGTATCCCTACACCGACAGGTCCTGGCGAGCAGTACTTC. Translating gives CASSIPTPTGPGEQYF.